The present entry profiles one T cell receptor (beta chain) with its context. This clone was seen only a few times. Its antigen is not yet known. Per-base qualities were not stored, and no clone one base away is much larger. This sample stems from a study of long-term antiretroviral therapy in people with HIV (dated by TCRdb to about 2022). Notes on the research overall: The earliest samples were collected about a decade before the 2015 WHO recommendation for immediate ART, when ART was typically delayed until CD4 counts fell. Of the approximately 30 participants with HIV, about a dozen were female. A retrospective serial study tested whether changes in peripheral blood TRB repertoire composition and diversity were associated with ART initiation and durable HIV suppression. A total of fewer than 250 cryopreserved PBMC samples came from 25 to 35 adults with confirmed HIV infection and were collected serially over a mean of about six years (range 1-12). No cross-contamination during QIAcube processing turned up in test extractions that ran a monoclonal T-cell line alongside 33 polyclonal samples. What the authors observed across the whole study: Starting ART was linked to a significant rise in TRB diversity, yet even after long-term ART the diversity remained significantly lower than in transplant donor controls. At every time point, the repertoire was dominated by expanded TRB clones first identified before ART initiation, although this dominance fluctuated and, in many PLHIV, declined after ART. Compared with controls, HIV repertoires had narrower CDR3 length ranges, and the network structure pointed to an antigen-experienced repertoire that shifted only slightly toward naive after ART. Samples dated from the mid-2000s to the late 2010s, and the ART regimens used may be less effective than current ones. No data were available on ART adherence, viral resistance or therapy changes, limiting inferences about post-ART repertoire changes. Because pre-ART samples had limited cell numbers, profiling was done on unsorted PBMC rather than on sorted CD4+ and CD8+ T cells. Limited PBMC availability meant only the TCR beta chain was sequenced, without alpha chain pairing.

The trim is 5 bases for V and 9 bases for J, with a gap of 10 bases between the germline ends. The CDR3 holds 12 amino acids from the cysteine to the phenylalanine. The read is trimmed to its CDR3 DNA, 36 bases read in frame from base 1. CDR1 LNHDA and CDR2 SQIVND were looked up in the germline V gene (reference sequence). The immunoSEQ hsTCRB v3.0 assay was used at survey level resolution to sequence the TRB variable region. TRB sequencing targeted a depth of 40,000-50,000 T-cell genomes per sample. Pooled TRB libraries were sequenced on an Illumina MiSeq with a v3 150-cycle kit. Concerning the study's data processing: Repertoire analysis was run in R within a reproducible Nextflow workflow that covered QC, data transformation and analysis. Custom analyses were implemented in LymphoSeq2, an R package for AIRR-Seq data exploration. After excluding a few samples that yielded fewer than 5000 total TRB sequences, approximately 180 HIV repertoires remained for analysis. Among the 180 or so HIV repertoires that were kept, roughly 59 were collected before ART initiation and roughly 130 were collected after ART initiation. Each repertoire was downsampled to 5000 TRB nucleotide sequences, and summary statistics were averaged across 100 downsampling iterations. The analysis kept only TRB sequences whose CDR3 regions were at least seven amino acids long. Diversity was measured with a Shannon entropy-derived clonality score and the Gini coefficient. In repertoire networks, the top 5000 CDR3 amino acid sequences were linked whenever an edit distance of one separated two sequences. Antigen specificity groups and MHC restriction were predicted for TRB CDR3 amino acid sequences with GLIPH2. Known CMV, EBV, HIV or tissue antigen associations were flagged by matching CDR3 amino acid sequences against VDJdb and McPAS-TCR. Pre-ART, post-ART and control groups were compared with Wilcoxon signed-rank tests and Holm-Bonferroni correction. This is the immuneACCESS table as TCRdb keeps it, with only in-frame sequences that have V and J called. A part of the clones is gone; compared with another copy, unresolved V genes explain less than half, and the rest is unexplained. The D gene and trimming were derived from the DNA, and the V and J assignments and clone size from that table. The sample records tens of thousands of clones, 81% of which are singletons. The top ten constitute 6% to 8% of the sample.

To be included, a participant needed at least one PBMC sample from before ART initiation plus at least two post-ART samples. All participants with HIV were treated in the United States of America. Cryopreserved samples of 1-10 million PBMC were thawed and washed before DNA extraction. At the time of the earliest PBMC sample, participants with HIV were aged between about 20 and 54 years. Per participant, PBMC samples came from 1-4 timepoints prior to ART initiation and 2-8 timepoints following ART initiation, for a median of 7 samples. For every participant, serial HIV viral load, CD4+ T-cell count, ART history and demographic data were obtained. A Qiagen kit on a QIAcube was used to extract genomic DNA from unsorted PBMC, with samples processed in batches of 12.

Sample: unsorted PBMCs, taken 1.5 years after starting antiretroviral therapy. The sequence is built from TRBV19 and TRBJ2-2; TRBD1 is perhaps the D gene, given 6 matching bases. This clonotype was obtained from a man between 25 and 39 years old with HIV. The CDR3 in this case is CASSPGQWELFF. The bases are TGTGCCAGTAGTCCCGGACAGTGGGAGCTGTTTTTT. The variable domain in full, with residues beyond the CDR3 obtained from the reference TRBV19 and TRBJ2-2 genes, is DGGITQSPKYLFRKEGQNVTLSCEQNLNHDAMYWYRQDPGQGLRLIYYSQIVNDFQKGDIAEGYSVSREKKESFPLTVTSAQKNPTAFYLCASSPGQWELFFGEGSRLTVL.